Following are 10 T cell receptor beta chains from one sample sequenced in a study of regulatory T cells in long-lasting Graves disease. Time point indicated: persistent/refractory GD, antithyroid drugs over 5 years with positive TRAb. Following extraction of RNA from PBMCs, that RNA was used to make the TCR library. Investigators prepared the TCR beta libraries by applying iRepertoire HTBI primers and Arm-PCR of CDR3 regions. In TCRdb, the multiplex PCR reads were re-called with MiXCR into one record per CDR3 protein. The sample comprises hundreds of thousands of distinct CDR3 sequences, around 20% of which are singletons, and 29% rests with the top ten. This specimen consisted of peripheral blood mononuclear cells (PBMCs), obtained when the disease was refractory, from a patient treated with antithyroid drugs. These receptors were obtained from a female donor with Graves disease.

The chain joins TRBV4-3 to TRBJ1-2; unclear D gene. The germline gives CDR1 LGHNA, CDR2 YSLEER. This CDR3 spans 12 amino acids. Trimming removed 4 bases at V and 3 bases at J, with 6 bases between. In DNA, the CDR3 is TGCGCCAGCAGCCTCCAGTACTATGGCTACACCTTC. This sequence encodes CASSLQYYGYTF.

The J gene is TRBJ2-3, the V gene TRBV7-8; tentatively, D is TRBD1 or TRBD2 (5 bases each). The CDR3 contains 15 residues. Germline loops: CDR1 SGHVS, CDR2 FQNEAQ. Trimming left V 1 base short and J 0 bases short, with 8 bases between. The DNA for the CDR3 is TGTGCCAGCAGCTTAGTTGGGGGAAGCACAGATACGCAGTATTTT. Translation gives CASSLVGGSTDTQYF. The variable domain in full, with the rest retrieved from reference TRBV7-8 and TRBJ2-3, is GAGVSQSPRYKVAKRGQDVALRCDPISGHVSLFWYQQALGQGPEFLTYFQNEAQLDKSGLPSDRFFAERPEGSVSTLKIQRTQQEDSAVYLCASSLVGGSTDTQYFGPGTRLTVL.

This clonotype has more than one count but fewer than ten. This chain uses TRBV20-1 with TRBJ1-2; possibly TRBD1 for D (5 bases). The CDR3 totals 11 residues. The germline CDR1 and CDR2 sequences are DFQATT and SNEGSKA (reference sequence). V lost 1 base, J lost 6 bases, and 6 bases lay in between. This chain's CDR3 is CSARVGDGYTF. In DNA form, the CDR3 reads TGCAGTGCTAGAGTGGGGGATGGCTACACCTTC.

At least ten counts were recorded for this clonotype. The chain uses TRBV28 and TRBJ1-1, with unresolved D. CDR3 size: 13 residues. Deletions cut 8 bases from V and 1 base from J, with 11 bases between. CDR1 MDHEN and CDR2 SYDVKM come from the germline V gene. CDR3 sequence (DNA): TGTGCCAGCCTTAGGGTCACGAACACTGAAGCTTTCTTT. This codes for CASLRVTNTEAFF.

This sequence joins TRBV7-3 and TRBJ1-1, with a weak D call TRBD1 (6 bases). The CDR3 loop spans 15 amino acids. Germline CDR1 and CDR2: SGHTA and FQGTGA. V lost 2 bases, J lost 0 bases, and 10 bases lay in between. CDR3 protein: CASSLLGGMNTEAFF. CDR3 DNA: TGTGCCAGCAGCTTATTAGGGGGTATGAACACTGAAGCTTTCTTT.

This clonotype occurred many times. This chain connects TRBV24-1 to TRBJ1-5; perhaps TRBD1 as D (5 bases). The ends were cut back, 2 bases at V and 1 base at J, with 8 bases in the middle. The CDR3 is 15 residues long. CDR1 and CDR2 (germline): KGHDR, SFDVKD. CDR3 DNA sequence: TGTGCCACCAGTGATTCCAGGGAGAGCAATCAGCCCCAGCATTTT. Residues: CATSDSRESNQPQHF.

This sequence joins TRBV10-3 and TRBJ1-2; D is uncertain. Germline loops: CDR1 ENHRY, CDR2 SYGVKD. The V end was cut by 6 bases, the J end by 0 bases, with 14 bases between. The CDR3 covers 15 residues. The CDR3 loop reads CAISPVPFTNYGYTF. In DNA, the CDR3 is TGTGCCATCAGCCCGGTCCCTTTCACTAACTATGGCTACACCTTC.

This clonotype was recorded a few times. V and J are TRBV5-1 and TRBJ2-7; 10 positions match TRBD1. Germline V gene sequence: CDR1 SGHRS, CDR2 YFSETQ. Trimming removed 4 bases from V and 2 bases from J; junction bases left unmatched: 6. The CDR3 runs 15 residues. The CDR3 region has the DNA TGCGCCAGCAGCGAAGACAGGGGGCCCACCTACGAGCAGTACTTC. Translated, it gives CASSEDRGPTYEQYF.

The chain carries TRBV12-5 and TRBJ2-1, with D maybe TRBD2 (5 bases). The CDR3 loop spans 14 amino acids. V was clipped by 3 bases and J by 6 bases, with 12 bases between them. The V gene's germline CDR1 is LGHNT and CDR2 FRNRAP. The CDR3 here is CASGFGPGSNEQFF. CDR3 DNA: TGTGCTAGTGGTTTCGGACCGGGATCCAATGAGCAGTTCTTC.

This clonotype was counted many times. The CDR3 here is CASSVLAGGPYEQYF. The CDR3 coding sequence is TGTGCCAGCAGCGTACTAGCGGGGGGGCCTTACGAGCAGTACTTC. This chain uses TRBV7-2 with TRBJ2-7; 13 bases agree with TRBD2. The CDR3 has 15 residues. CDR1 and CDR2 from the germline V gene are SGHTA and FQGNSA. Germline trimming cut 5 bases from V and 4 bases from J; bases unmatched to any gene: 5.